The entry that follows covers one TCR beta chain sequence. Its antigen is unknown. The record originates from a study of T-cell reconstitution after alpha-beta-depleted transplantation in children. Study results and caveats: Expanded clones from the graft, numbering several hundred, reportedly supplied alpha-beta T cells about two months after transplant. There were some patients whose high TCRbeta diversity at day 60 came from surviving recipient T cells and thymic progenitors. Newly produced T cells mostly accounted for T-cell counts and diversity one year post-transplant.

Researchers prepared the TCRbeta library using unique molecular identifiers, the study reports. Via MiXCR, TCRdb re-called the PCR reads, giving one row per CDR3 protein. The data hold over 45,000 distinct CDR3 sequences, with approximately 46% observed a single time. The CDR3 contains 12 residues. The V segment lost 8 bases and the J segment 5 bases; nucleotides outside the gene matches: 7. CDR1 and CDR2 (germline): DFQATT, SNEGSKA (reference sequence). The sequencing here drew on PBMCs, mostly from graft donor cells, taken 360 days after TCRalphabeta/CD19-depleted stem cell transplant. This clonotype originated in a male patient younger than 18 who had a stem cell transplant for acute lymphoblastic leukemia, so the T cells may come from the graft donor. The rearrangement links TRBV20-1 to TRBJ2-7; 9 nucleotides align to TRBD1. The CDR3: CSSGTGTDEQYF. The CDR3 region has the DNA TGCAGTTCCGGGACAGGGACGGACGAGCAGTACTTC.